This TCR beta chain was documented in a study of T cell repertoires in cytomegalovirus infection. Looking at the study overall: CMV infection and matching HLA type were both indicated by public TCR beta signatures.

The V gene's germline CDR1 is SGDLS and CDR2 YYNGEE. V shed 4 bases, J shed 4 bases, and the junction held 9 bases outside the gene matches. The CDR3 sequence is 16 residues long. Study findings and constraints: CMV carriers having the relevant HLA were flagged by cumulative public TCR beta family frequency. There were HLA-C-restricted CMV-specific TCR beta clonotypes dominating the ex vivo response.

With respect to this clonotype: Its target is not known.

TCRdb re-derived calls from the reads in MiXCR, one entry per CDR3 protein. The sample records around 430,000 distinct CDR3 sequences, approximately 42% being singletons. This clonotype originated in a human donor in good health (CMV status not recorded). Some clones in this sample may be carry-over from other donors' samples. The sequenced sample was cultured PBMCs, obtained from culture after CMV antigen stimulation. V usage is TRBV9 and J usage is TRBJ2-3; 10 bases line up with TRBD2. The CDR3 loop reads CASSLRAGGPADTQYF. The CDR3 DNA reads TGTGCCAGCAGCTTACGAGCGGGAGGGCCTGCAGATACGCAGTATTTT.